This TCR beta chain was captured in a study of shared clonotypes between healthy human individuals. The wider study: The cohort comprised a couple of women and a few men. Their ages spanned 18 to 49 years. Study-wide results and limits: Richness estimates generally favored naive over memory subsets.

Caucasian adults living in Nashville, Tennessee, provided all samples. This CDR3 spans 14 amino acids. Per the germline V gene, CDR1 is SGDLS and CDR2 is YYNGEE. V was trimmed by 0 bases and J by 7 bases, leaving 11 bases between them. Points on this clone: The antigen is unknown.

Once extracted for a subset, genomic DNA was divided evenly among several immunoSEQ plates. Method: immunoSEQ multiplex PCR; TCRdb's copy keeps in-frame clones and lacks some. Of 1.5 million to 1.9 million clones detected, 95% to 99% appear once; the ten largest clones hold around 0.47%. V usage is TRBV9 and J usage is TRBJ2-1; perhaps TRBD1 as D (5 bases). The sequence was obtained from a young man in good health. Input material: naive CD4+ T cells sorted from blood. The subset was: CD45RA+ positively selected. CDR3 loop: CASSVGPGLNEQFF. In DNA, the CDR3 is TGTGCCAGCAGCGTAGGGCCAGGGTTAAATGAGCAGTTCTTC.